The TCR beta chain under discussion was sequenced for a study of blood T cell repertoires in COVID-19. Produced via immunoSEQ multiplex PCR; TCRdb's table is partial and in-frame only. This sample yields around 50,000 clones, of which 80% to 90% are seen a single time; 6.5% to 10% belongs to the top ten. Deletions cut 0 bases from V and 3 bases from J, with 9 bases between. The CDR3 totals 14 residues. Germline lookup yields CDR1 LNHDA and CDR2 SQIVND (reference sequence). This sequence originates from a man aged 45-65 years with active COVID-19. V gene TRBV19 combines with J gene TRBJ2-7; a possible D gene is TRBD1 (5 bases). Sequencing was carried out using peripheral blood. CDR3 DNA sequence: TGTGCCAGTAGTATAGATCCAGGGAACTACGAGCAGTACTTC. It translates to CASSIDPGNYEQYF.